The 30 T cell receptor beta chains in this list originate from one sample, sequenced in a study of shared clonotypes between healthy human individuals. TCRdb's copy holds only in-frame clones and misses some; the assay was immunoSEQ multiplex PCR. The table shows about 2 million clones, with approximately 95% occurring only once. The naive CD8 fraction comprised CD45RO-negative cells positively selected for CCR7 and excluded terminally differentiated effector memory CD45RA+ cells. Sequenced input: naive CD8+ T cells sorted from blood. The receptors stem from a man aged 18 to 30 in good health.

In its sample, this clone was seen once. V and J are TRBV7-3 and TRBJ1-1, with 9 bases matching TRBD1. The V segment lost 2 bases and the J segment 7 bases; nucleotides outside the gene matches: 11. The CDR3 has 16 amino acids. Germline lookup yields CDR1 SGHTA and CDR2 FQGTGA. The CDR3 here is CASSLGWGTGSDEAFF. CDR3 DNA sequence: TGTGCCAGCAGCTTAGGGTGGGGGACAGGGTCAGATGAAGCTTTCTTT.

The chain employs TRBV13 and TRBJ2-7; D gene ambiguous. Germline values: CDR1 PRHDT, CDR2 FYEKMQ (reference sequence). The CDR3 contains 13 residues. V lost 5 bases and J 7 bases, leaving 15 bases between the germline ends. The CDR3 sequence is CASSLGEVGEQYF. DNA for the CDR3: TGTGCCAGCAGCCTTGGTGAGGTGGGGGAGCAGTACTTC.

The chain carries TRBV5-4 and TRBJ2-1, with D possibly TRBD2 on 6 matching bases. There are 12 residues in the CDR3. Per the germline V gene, CDR1 is SGHNT and CDR2 is YYREEE (reference sequence). The V gene lost 3 bases and the J gene lost 10 bases, with 11 bases spanning the gap. The CDR3 is CASSYRDSEQFF. The CDR3 DNA reads TGTGCCAGCAGCTACCGGGACTCCGAGCAGTTCTTC.

The V and J genes are TRBV5-1 and TRBJ2-7, with 10 bases identical to TRBD2. The V gene end was trimmed by 1 base and the J gene end by 3 bases; junction bases not matched to a gene: 4. CDR1 is SGHRS and CDR2 is YFSETQ in the germline V gene. The CDR3 runs to 15 residues. The CDR3 DNA follows: TGCGCCAGCAGCTTGATAGCGGGAGGTTTCTACGAGCAGTACTTC. Its translation is CASSLIAGGFYEQYF.

Details on this clone: Additional DNA sequences in this sample encode the identical CDR3. The gene calls are TRBV18 and TRBJ1-1, with D hard to call. Germline V gene sequence: CDR1 KGHSH, CDR2 LQKENI. Trimming removed 3 bases at V and 4 bases at J, with 6 bases between. This CDR3 has 12 residues. DNA for the CDR3: TGTGCCAGCTCACCGATGGGCACTGAAGCTTTCTTT. Amino acid sequence: CASSPMGTEAFF. Full variable domain (rest looked up from reference TRBV18 and TRBJ1-1): NAGVMQNPRHLVRRRGQEARLRCSPMKGHSHVYWYRQLPEEGLKFMVYLQKENIIDESGMPKERFSAEFPKEGPSILRIQQVVRGDSAAYFCASSPMGTEAFFGQGTRLTVV.

The chain joins TRBV5-1 to TRBJ2-1; D is possibly TRBD1 or TRBD2 (5 bases each). Germline V gene lookup returns CDR1 SGHRS and CDR2 YFSETQ. This CDR3 region has 14 residues. The V gene lost 2 bases and the J gene lost 8 bases, with 14 bases spanning the gap. The CDR3 region is CASSFRDPRDEQFF. Here the CDR3 DNA reads TGCGCCAGCAGCTTCAGGGACCCCAGGGATGAGCAGTTCTTC.

The chain links TRBV7-9 to TRBJ2-3; the match to TRBD1 covers 8 bases. After removal of 7 bases from V and 4 bases from J, the junction contained 10 bases not matched to a gene. CDR1 is SEHNR and CDR2 is FQNEAQ in the germline V gene (reference sequence). CDR3 length: 15 residues. The CDR3 here is CASTLLTGVPDTQYF. The CDR3 bases are TGTGCCAGCACCCTCCTGACAGGGGTCCCAGATACGCAGTATTTT.

The rearrangement uses TRBV7-9 and TRBJ2-7; D ambiguous. V was pared by 5 bases and J by 4 bases, with 12 bases between. The CDR3 totals 13 residues. Germline V CDR1 and CDR2: SEHNR, FQNEAQ (reference sequence). The CDR3 DNA follows: TGTGCCAGCAGCCCCTCGTTGGGGTACGAGCAGTACTTC. Encoded protein: CASSPSLGYEQYF.

The chain carries TRBV10-2 and TRBJ1-1; no definite D call. The CDR3 extends over 13 amino acids. CDR1 is WSHSY, CDR2 SAAADI, per germline. Trimming stripped 3 bases from V and 1 base from J, with 6 bases between. This CDR3 is CASSDTRNTEAFF. CDR3 coding DNA: TGCGCCAGCAGTGACACGCGGAACACTGAAGCTTTCTTT.

This chain uses TRBV6-1 with TRBJ2-7, with D perhaps matching TRBD1 (6 bases). The CDR3 has 14 residues. CDR1 and CDR2 (germline): MNHNS, SASEGT. V was clipped by 3 bases and J by 3 bases, with 12 bases between them. The CDR3 region is CASSERGIIYEQYF. The CDR3 DNA sequence: TGTGCCAGCAGTGAGAGGGGGATCATCTACGAGCAGTACTTC.

The chain couples TRBV27 to TRBJ1-1; D possibly corresponds to TRBD1 (6 bases). CDR1 is MNHEY and CDR2 is SMNVEV in the germline V gene (reference sequence). This CDR3 has 14 amino acids. Trimming left V 2 bases short and J 8 bases short, with 15 bases between. The CDR3 region is CASSLTLGQLEAFF. In DNA, the CDR3 is TGTGCCAGCAGTTTAACCCTCGGACAGCTGGAAGCTTTCTTT.

The chain couples TRBV19 to TRBJ1-5; 11 nucleotides align to TRBD1. The CDR3 contains 15 residues. Germline assignment: CDR1 LNHDA and CDR2 SQIVND (reference sequence). V lost 5 bases to trimming and J lost 3 bases; unmatched junction nucleotides: 3. The CDR3 sequence is CASSWDRGTNQPQHF. CDR3 nucleotides: TGTGCCAGTAGTTGGGACAGGGGGACCAATCAGCCCCAGCATTTT.

The chain couples TRBV7-9 to TRBJ2-3, with D unclear. V was cut by 6 bases and J by 4 bases, with 14 bases left in between. The CDR3 is 14 amino acids. Germline lookup yields CDR1 SEHNR and CDR2 FQNEAQ (reference sequence). Here the CDR3 reads CASSLSNTADTQYF. As DNA, the CDR3 is TGTGCCAGCAGTTTATCGAACACAGCAGATACGCAGTATTTT.

The chain couples TRBV19 to TRBJ1-1; D gene ambiguous. CDR1 is LNHDA, CDR2 SQIVND, per germline (reference sequence). With 6 bases removed from V and 8 bases from J, the gap between germline ends came to 10 bases. The CDR3 contains 11 residues. The CDR3 coding sequence is TGTGCCAGTAGGATGGGATCCGAAGCTTTCTTT. It is translated as CASRMGSEAFF.

The V gene is TRBV7-9, the J gene TRBJ2-5; D ambiguous. This CDR3 has 15 amino acids. Germline CDR1 reads SEHNR; CDR2 reads FQNEAQ (reference sequence). V was clipped by 2 bases and J by 1 base, with 11 bases between them. The CDR3 region is CASSLFTFGQETQYF. DNA for the CDR3: TGTGCCAGCAGCTTATTCACTTTTGGCCAAGAGACCCAGTACTTC.

The chain carries TRBV30 and TRBJ1-1; 8 bases agree with TRBD1. Germline trimming cut 4 bases from V and 6 bases from J; bases unmatched to any gene: 4. Germline assignment: CDR1 GTSNPN and CDR2 SVGIG (reference sequence). The CDR3 length is 12 residues. The CDR3 DNA follows: TGTGCCTGGACACAGGGGGGGGCTGAAGCTTTCTTT. Protein sequence: CAWTQGGAEAFF.

This clone appeared a single time. The CDR3 DNA reads TGTGCCAGCAGCTTCGGCCAGGGCTTCATGAACACTGAAGCTTTCTTT. Translated: CASSFGQGFMNTEAFF. The V and J genes are TRBV11-2 and TRBJ1-1, with D maybe TRBD1 (5 bases). The CDR3 runs 16 residues. Deletions cut 3 bases from V and 0 bases from J, with 14 bases between. CDR1 SGHAT and CDR2 FQNNGV come from the germline V gene.

This chain's CDR3 is CASSVGTGAYEQYF. In DNA, the CDR3 is TGTGCCAGCAGCGTCGGGACAGGGGCCTACGAGCAGTACTTC. This chain connects TRBV11-2 to TRBJ2-7, with 10 bases identical to TRBD1. There are 14 residues in the CDR3. CDR1 is SGHAT and CDR2 is FQNNGV in the germline V gene. With V trimmed by 5 bases and J by 2 bases, 3 bases remained unmatched.

The chain is built from TRBV19 and TRBJ2-3; TRBD1 aligns across 10 bases. The CDR3 contains 16 residues. The J segment lost 3 bases and the V segment lost 4 bases, leaving 7 bases of the junction unmatched. Germline lookup yields CDR1 LNHDA and CDR2 SQIVND (reference sequence). The CDR3 coding sequence is TGTGCCAGTAGTACGAGCCGGGACAGGGGTACAGATACGCAGTATTTT. Protein: CASSTSRDRGTDTQYF.

On this clone: At the DNA level, this CDR3 is encoded by other sequences in the same sample as well. The genes are TRBV9 and TRBJ1-1; the D gene is possibly TRBD1 (5 bases). From germline, CDR1 is SGDLS and CDR2 YYNGEE. The CDR3 has 13 amino acids. The ends were cut back, 5 bases at V and 0 bases at J, with 8 bases in the middle. CDR3 protein: CASSGGMNTEAFF. CDR3 nucleotide sequence: TGTGCCAGCAGTGGGGGAATGAACACTGAAGCTTTCTTT.

The CDR3 DNA reads as TGTGCCAGCACCACGCCAGAGGACTACGAGCAGTACTTC. Protein sequence: CASTTPEDYEQYF. This sequence joins TRBV28 and TRBJ2-7, with D unclear. From germline, CDR1 is MDHEN and CDR2 SYDVKM. This CDR3 spans 13 amino acids. Trimming took off 7 bases at V and 3 bases at J, with 13 bases between the two ends.

This chain joins TRBV5-6 and TRBJ1-2; tentatively, D is TRBD1 (6 bases). The ends were cut back, 1 base at V and 4 bases at J, with 14 bases in the middle. CDR1 is SGHDT and CDR2 is YYEEEE in the germline V gene. The CDR3 contains 15 residues. The CDR3 region is CASSLWGAPIYGYTF. For the CDR3, the DNA is TGTGCCAGCAGCTTGTGGGGGGCCCCTATCTATGGCTACACCTTC. The variable domain in full, with the rest retrieved from reference TRBV5-6 and TRBJ1-2, is DAGVTQSPTHLIKTRGQQVTLRCSPKSGHDTVSWYQQALGQGPQFIFQYYEEEERQRGNFPDRFSGHQFPNYSSELNVNALLLGDSALYLCASSLWGAPIYGYTFGSGTRLTVV.

This chain uses TRBV5-4 with TRBJ2-7, with 9 bases matching TRBD1. V shed 3 bases and J 3 bases; nucleotides not matched to a gene: 4. This CDR3 region has 14 residues. Per the germline V gene, CDR1 is SGHNT and CDR2 is YYREEE (reference sequence). The CDR3 loop reads CASSWRQGVYEQYF. The CDR3 DNA is TGTGCCAGCAGCTGGAGACAGGGGGTCTACGAGCAGTACTTC.

The V call is TRBV13, the J call TRBJ2-2; D is unclear. CDR1 is PRHDT and CDR2 is FYEKMQ in the germline V gene (reference sequence). The CDR3 runs 17 residues. The ends were cut back, 0 bases at V and 2 bases at J, with 13 bases in the middle. CDR3 bases: TGTGCCAGCAGCTTAGGCCTAAGACTCTCTAACACCGGGGAGCTGTTTTTT. It codes for CASSLGLRLSNTGELFF.

In DNA, the CDR3 is TGTGCCAGCAGCGTAGGAGGGGACAGGGTTGGTGGCTACACCTTC. Amino acids: CASSVGGDRVGGYTF. The chain has TRBV9 and TRBJ1-2; 9 positions agree with TRBD1. The V gene's germline CDR1 is SGDLS and CDR2 YYNGEE. The CDR3 is 15 residues long. The V and J ends lost 0 bases and 7 bases, in that order; junction bases with no gene match: 7.

The chain uses TRBV6-5 and TRBJ1-2; D might be TRBD1 (5 bases). The CDR3 runs 14 residues. V shed 6 bases and J shed 4 bases, with 15 bases lying between them. Germline-derived CDR1 and CDR2 are MNHEY and SVGAGI. The CDR3 DNA is TGTGCCAGCAGCCCCGACCAGAGGGGCTATGGCTACACCTTC. Protein: CASSPDQRGYGYTF.

This clone was counted a single time. The chain combines TRBV5-6 with TRBJ2-5; no firm D call. The germline gives CDR1 SGHDT, CDR2 YYEEEE. Trimming stripped 4 bases from V and 4 bases from J, with 8 bases between. This CDR3 spans 12 amino acids. The CDR3 protein is CASSLWPETQYF. CDR3 nucleotide sequence: TGTGCCAGCAGCCTCTGGCCAGAGACCCAGTACTTC.

This clone has just one count. The chain carries TRBV29-1 and TRBJ2-3, with D possibly TRBD2 on 5 matching bases. The germline CDR1 and CDR2 sequences are SQVTM and ANQGSEA. The CDR3 is 12 residues long. The germline V and J ends were trimmed by 5 bases and 0 bases, with 6 bases remaining between them. The CDR3 region is CSVTGSTDTQYF. As DNA, the CDR3 is TGCAGCGTTACGGGGAGCACAGATACGCAGTATTTT.

The chain has TRBV4-3 and TRBJ1-6; D is unresolved. The V and J ends lost 4 bases and 2 bases respectively, with 6 bases between them. The CDR3 length is 14 residues. Germline CDR1 and CDR2: LGHNA and YSLEER. As DNA, the CDR3 is TGCGCCAGCAGCCTGGTCCCCTATAATTCACCCCTCCACTTT. Its translation: CASSLVPYNSPLHF.

The V and J genes are TRBV11-2 and TRBJ2-7; D possibly corresponds to TRBD1 (5 bases). Trimming took off 1 base at V and 8 bases at J, with 9 bases between the two ends. The CDR3 sequence is 12 residues long. The V gene's germline CDR1 is SGHAT and CDR2 FQNNGV. CDR3 sequence reads: CASSLGGQKQYF. In DNA, the CDR3 is TGTGCCAGCAGCTTAGGGGGCCAGAAGCAGTACTTC.